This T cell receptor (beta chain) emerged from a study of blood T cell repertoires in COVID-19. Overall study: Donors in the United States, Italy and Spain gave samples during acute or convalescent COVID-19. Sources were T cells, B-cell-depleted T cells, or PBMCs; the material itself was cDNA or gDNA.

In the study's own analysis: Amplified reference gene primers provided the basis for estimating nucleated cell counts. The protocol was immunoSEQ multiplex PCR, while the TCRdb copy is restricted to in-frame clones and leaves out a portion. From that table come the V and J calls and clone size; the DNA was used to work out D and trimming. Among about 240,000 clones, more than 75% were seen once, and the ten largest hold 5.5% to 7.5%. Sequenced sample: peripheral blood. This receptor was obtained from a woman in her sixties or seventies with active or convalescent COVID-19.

The CDR3 DNA is TGTGCCAGCAGCCAGCCAGGGAGCAATCAGCCCCAGCATTTT. This translates into CASSQPGSNQPQHF. The chain uses TRBV9 and TRBJ1-5; weak D call: TRBD1 (5 bases). Germline V gene sequence: CDR1 SGDLS, CDR2 YYNGEE. V gave up 4 bases and J gave up 1 base, with 9 bases separating them. CDR3 length: 14 residues.